This TCR beta chain comes out of a study of cytomegalovirus exposure and HLA in healthy donors. Per germline, CDR1 LNHNV and CDR2 YYDKDF (reference sequence). The CDR3 has 15 amino acids. The V and J ends lost 5 bases and 9 bases respectively, with 17 bases between them. This clone appeared a few times. PCR employed 60 Vbeta and 13 Jbeta primers. The assay was immunoSEQ multiplex PCR, and TCRdb's table has in-frame clones only and misses some. The sample shows 150,000 to 200,000 clones, 65% to 85% of them seen only once. Sequenced sample: PBMCs. The sequence derives from a man aged 40-49 years in good health and CMV-seropositive. The chain couples TRBV15 to TRBJ1-6, with D maybe TRBD1 (6 bases). The chain's CDR3 is CATSPGRGAGSPLHF. The CDR3 region has the DNA TGTGCCACCAGCCCAGGGCGGGGGGCTGGTTCACCCCTCCACTTT.